The source of this T cell receptor beta chain is a study of control samples from healthy donors and cancer patients. This clone appeared a single time. With 3 bases removed from V and 0 bases from J, the gap between germline ends came to 8 bases. Germline CDR1 is SNHLY and CDR2 is FYNNEI. This CDR3 has 14 residues. Some clones are missing from TCRdb's copy, which holds only in-frame ones; the method was immunoSEQ multiplex PCR. The table records around 80,000 clones, roughly 88% of them present only once. This chain joins TRBV2 and TRBJ1-1; D gene uncertain. The source is a woman between 50 and 59 years old in good health. Sequencing was performed on blood. CDR3 protein: CASSDEGVNTEAFF. The CDR3 DNA reads TGTGCCAGCAGTGATGAGGGAGTGAACACTGAAGCTTTCTTT.